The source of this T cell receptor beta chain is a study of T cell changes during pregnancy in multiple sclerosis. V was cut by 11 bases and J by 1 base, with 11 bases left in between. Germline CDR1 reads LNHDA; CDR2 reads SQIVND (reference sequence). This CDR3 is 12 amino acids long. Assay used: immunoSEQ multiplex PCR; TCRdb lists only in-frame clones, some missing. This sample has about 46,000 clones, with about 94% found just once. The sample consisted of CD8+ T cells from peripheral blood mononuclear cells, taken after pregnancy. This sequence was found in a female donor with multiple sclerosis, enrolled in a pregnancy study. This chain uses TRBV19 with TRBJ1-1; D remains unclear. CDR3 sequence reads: CASAAGNTEAFF. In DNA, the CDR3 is TGTGCCTCCGCTGCGGGGAACACTGAAGCTTTCTTT. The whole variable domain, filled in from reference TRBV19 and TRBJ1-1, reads DGGITQSPKYLFRKEGQNVTLSCEQNLNHDAMYWYRQDPGQGLRLIYYSQIVNDFQKGDIAEGYSVSREKKESFPLTVTSAQKNPTAFYLCASAAGNTEAFFGQGTRLTVV.